A selection of T cell receptor beta chains follows, all from one sample in a study of blood T cell repertoires in COVID-19. TCRdb's copy holds only in-frame clones and misses some; the assay was immunoSEQ multiplex PCR. The table shows fewer than 250,000 clones, with roughly nine tenths occurring only once. The sample was peripheral blood. The receptors come from a man in his fifties or sixties with COVID-19, enrolled during active disease. Both conserved end residues are part of each CDR3. The order of the fields is clone size, D gene, V gene, J gene, CDR3 protein, CDR3 DNA. D genes are given only for firm matches. The size entry is marked missing in some rows and otherwise reads once, few, many or a size class.

>NA|NA|TRBV12-3/TRBV12-4|TRBJ2-7
CASSLASIEQYF
TGTGCCAGCAGTTTGGCTAGCATCGAGCAGTACTTC
>NA|TRBD2|TRBV4-1|TRBJ2-5
CASSKGTSGEETQYF
TGCGCCAGCAGCAAGGGGACTAGCGGAGAAGAGACCCAGTACTTC
>NA|NA|TRBV27|TRBJ2-7
CASSQFPGRDDIYEQYF
TGTGCCAGCAGCCAATTCCCCGGGCGGGACGATATCTACGAGCAGTACTTC
>NA|TRBD1|TRBV5-1|TRBJ1-5
CASSLTTGANQPQHF
TGCGCCAGCAGCTTGACCACAGGGGCGAATCAGCCCCAGCATTTT
>NA|TRBD1|TRBV5-1|TRBJ1-4
CASSRDRGNEKLFF
TGCGCCAGCAGCCGGGACAGAGGTAATGAAAAACTGTTTTTT
>NA|NA|TRBV4-1|TRBJ1-2
CASSDPQGILDYGYTF
TGCGCCAGCAGCGATCCTCAGGGGATCCTGGACTATGGCTACACCTTC
>NA|NA|TRBV11-2|TRBJ2-5
CASSLGRAVQETQYF
TGTGCCAGCAGCTTAGGTCGAGCGGTACAAGAGACCCAGTACTTC
>NA|NA|TRBV29-1|TRBJ2-7
CSVEDRQLRGEQYF
TGCAGCGTTGAAGATAGGCAGTTAAGGGGCGAGCAGTACTTC
>NA|NA|TRBV12-3/TRBV12-4|TRBJ2-7
CPRGDRDHEQYF
TGTCCGCGGGGGGACAGGGACCACGAGCAGTACTTC
>NA|TRBD1|TRBV30|TRBJ2-7
CAWGTGLNEQYF
TGTGCCTGGGGGACAGGGTTAAACGAGCAGTACTTC
>once|TRBD1|TRBV5-1|TRBJ1-4
CASSPGGQSTNEKLFF
TGCGCCAGCAGCCCAGGGGGACAGTCAACTAATGAAAAACTGTTTTTT
>NA|TRBD1|TRBV9|TRBJ1-4
CASSARQGTNEKLFF
TGTGCCAGCAGCGCCAGACAGGGGACTAATGAAAAACTGTTTTTT
>NA|NA|TRBV5-4|TRBJ2-3
CASSLDGQGGKRGDTQYF
TGTGCCAGCAGCTTGGATGGTCAGGGAGGAAAACGGGGGGATACGCAGTATTTT
>NA|NA|TRBV7-9|TRBJ1-6
CASSPVLNSPLHF
TGTGCCAGCAGTCCTGTCTTAAATTCACCCCTCCACTTT
>NA|TRBD2|TRBV6-2/TRBV6-3|TRBJ2-7
CASSYYGGRANEQYF
TGTGCCAGCAGTTACTACGGCGGGAGGGCCAACGAGCAGTACTTC
>NA|TRBD2|TRBV7-8|TRBJ2-3
CASSPRLGAGKNTQYF
TGTGCCAGCAGCCCCCGTTTAGGAGCGGGGAAAAATACGCAGTATTTT
>NA|TRBD1|TRBV4-2|TRBJ1-5
CASSQEEAGGLNQPQHF
TGTGCCAGCAGCCAAGAGGAAGCAGGGGGATTGAATCAGCCCCAGCATTTT
>NA|TRBD2|TRBV4-2|TRBJ2-1
CASSLGLAEGGDEQFF
TGTGCCAGCAGCCTCGGGCTAGCGGAGGGCGGCGATGAGCAGTTCTTC
>NA|NA|TRBV7-3|TRBJ1-5
CASSLTGGNQPQHF
TGTGCCAGCAGCTTAACGGGCGGCAATCAGCCCCAGCATTTT
>NA|NA|TRBV7-9|TRBJ2-7
CASSPPSTYEQYF
TGTGCCAGCAGCCCTCCGAGTACTTACGAGCAGTACTTC
>NA|NA|TRBV7-3|TRBJ2-3
CASSLQGASTDTQYF
TGTGCCAGCAGCCTACAGGGTGCTAGCACAGATACGCAGTATTTT
>once|TRBD2|TRBV9|TRBJ2-3
CASSVLAGMMTDTQYF
TGTGCCAGCAGCGTACTAGCGGGGATGATGACAGATACGCAGTATTTT
>NA|NA|TRBV19|TRBJ1-2
CASSTQTAQGGYTF
TGTGCCAGTAGTACACAGACAGCCCAGGGCGGCTACACCTTC
>NA|NA|TRBV6-2/TRBV6-3|TRBJ1-1
CASSYSGGFEAFF
TGTGCCAGCAGTTACAGTGGCGGATTTGAAGCTTTCTTT
>NA|NA|TRBV16|TRBJ1-4
CASSHLAGRHSNEKLFF
TGTGCCAGCAGCCACCTGGCGGGCCGCCACTCTAATGAAAAACTGTTTTTT
>NA|NA|TRBV10-3|TRBJ1-6
CAISEGAYNSPLHF
TGTGCCATCAGTGAGGGGGCGTATAATTCACCCCTCCACTTT
>NA|NA|TRBV10-3|TRBJ2-7
CAISEGTFDRYF
TGTGCCATCAGTGAGGGGACTTTCGACCGGTACTTC
>NA|TRBD1|TRBV6-2/TRBV6-3|TRBJ1-2
CASSYGTGGNYGYTF
TGTGCCAGCAGTTACGGGACAGGAGGGAACTATGGCTACACCTTC
>NA|NA|TRBV18|TRBJ2-2
CASSSRGGAGELFF
TGTGCCAGCTCGTCTAGGGGAGGTGCCGGGGAGCTGTTTTTT
>NA|NA|TRBV21-1|TRBJ1-5
CASSKARDRNNQPQHF
TGTGCCAGCAGCAAAGCTAGAGACAGAAACAATCAGCCCCAGCATTTT
>NA|TRBD1|TRBV5-6|TRBJ1-3
CASSLGQVSGNTIYF
TGTGCCAGCAGCCTCGGACAGGTCTCTGGAAACACCATATATTTT
>NA|TRBD2|TRBV7-8|TRBJ2-1
CASSVTKGGLARNNEQFF
TGTGCCAGCAGCGTAACGAAGGGGGGACTAGCGAGAAACAATGAGCAGTTCTTC
>NA|TRBD1|TRBV19|TRBJ2-2
CASRQGSTGELFF
TGTGCCAGCCGACAGGGGAGTACCGGGGAGCTGTTTTTT
>NA|TRBD2|TRBV13|TRBJ2-1
CASSFPSGKATYNEQFF
TGTGCCAGCAGCTTCCCTAGCGGGAAGGCGACTTACAATGAGCAGTTCTTC
>NA|NA|TRBV18|TRBJ1-1
CASSLTQEGIEAFF
TGTGCCAGCTCACTAACCCAGGAGGGGATTGAAGCTTTCTTT
>NA|NA|TRBV24-1|TRBJ1-6
CATYSGDCSPLHF
TGTGCCACCTATTCAGGGGATTGCTCACCCCTCCACTTT
>NA|NA|TRBV15|TRBJ2-5
CATSRAGLSMGDTQYF
TGTGCCACCAGCAGAGCAGGACTATCGATGGGCGATACCCAGTACTTC
>NA|NA|TRBV7-9|TRBJ2-3
CASSLDGINQPQYF
TGTGCCAGCAGCTTGGACGGGATCAATCAGCCCCAGTATTTT
>NA|TRBD2|TRBV5-1|TRBJ2-3
CASSLVPSGGAADTQYF
TGCGCCAGCAGCTTGGTCCCTAGCGGGGGGGCGGCAGATACGCAGTATTTT
>NA|TRBD1|TRBV10-3|TRBJ1-2
CAISEGQGTYGYTF
TGTGCCATCAGTGAGGGACAGGGCACATATGGCTACACCTTC
>NA|TRBD1|TRBV19|TRBJ2-1
CASRINRGPHNEQFF
TGTGCCAGTAGAATAAACAGGGGGCCGCACAATGAGCAGTTCTTC
>NA|NA|TRBV27|TRBJ2-6
CASSSSGLAGAGANVLTF
NA
>NA|TRBD2|TRBV7-2|TRBJ2-1
CASSSPGTSLNEQFF
TGTGCCAGCAGCTCCCCGGGGACTAGCCTCAATGAGCAGTTCTTC
>NA|TRBD2|TRBV7-9|TRBJ2-3
CASTREGSTDTQYF
TGTGCCAGCACCCGGGAGGGTAGCACAGATACGCAGTATTTT
>NA|TRBD1|TRBV6-5|TRBJ1-6
CASSYRQGYNSPLHF
TGTGCCAGCAGTTACCGACAGGGCTATAATTCACCCCTCCACTTT
>NA|TRBD1|TRBV7-2|TRBJ2-2
CASSSTRQGQGELFF
TGTGCCAGCAGCTCGACCCGACAGGGACAAGGGGAGCTGTTTTTT
>NA|TRBD2|TRBV18|TRBJ2-1
CASSPARLAGGRRNEQFF
TGTGCCAGCTCACCGGCCCGACTAGCGGGGGGGCGAAGGAATGAGCAGTTCTTC
>NA|TRBD2|TRBV11-2|TRBJ2-7
CASSPASGVAEQYF
TGTGCCAGCAGCCCGGCTAGCGGGGTAGCCGAGCAGTACTTC